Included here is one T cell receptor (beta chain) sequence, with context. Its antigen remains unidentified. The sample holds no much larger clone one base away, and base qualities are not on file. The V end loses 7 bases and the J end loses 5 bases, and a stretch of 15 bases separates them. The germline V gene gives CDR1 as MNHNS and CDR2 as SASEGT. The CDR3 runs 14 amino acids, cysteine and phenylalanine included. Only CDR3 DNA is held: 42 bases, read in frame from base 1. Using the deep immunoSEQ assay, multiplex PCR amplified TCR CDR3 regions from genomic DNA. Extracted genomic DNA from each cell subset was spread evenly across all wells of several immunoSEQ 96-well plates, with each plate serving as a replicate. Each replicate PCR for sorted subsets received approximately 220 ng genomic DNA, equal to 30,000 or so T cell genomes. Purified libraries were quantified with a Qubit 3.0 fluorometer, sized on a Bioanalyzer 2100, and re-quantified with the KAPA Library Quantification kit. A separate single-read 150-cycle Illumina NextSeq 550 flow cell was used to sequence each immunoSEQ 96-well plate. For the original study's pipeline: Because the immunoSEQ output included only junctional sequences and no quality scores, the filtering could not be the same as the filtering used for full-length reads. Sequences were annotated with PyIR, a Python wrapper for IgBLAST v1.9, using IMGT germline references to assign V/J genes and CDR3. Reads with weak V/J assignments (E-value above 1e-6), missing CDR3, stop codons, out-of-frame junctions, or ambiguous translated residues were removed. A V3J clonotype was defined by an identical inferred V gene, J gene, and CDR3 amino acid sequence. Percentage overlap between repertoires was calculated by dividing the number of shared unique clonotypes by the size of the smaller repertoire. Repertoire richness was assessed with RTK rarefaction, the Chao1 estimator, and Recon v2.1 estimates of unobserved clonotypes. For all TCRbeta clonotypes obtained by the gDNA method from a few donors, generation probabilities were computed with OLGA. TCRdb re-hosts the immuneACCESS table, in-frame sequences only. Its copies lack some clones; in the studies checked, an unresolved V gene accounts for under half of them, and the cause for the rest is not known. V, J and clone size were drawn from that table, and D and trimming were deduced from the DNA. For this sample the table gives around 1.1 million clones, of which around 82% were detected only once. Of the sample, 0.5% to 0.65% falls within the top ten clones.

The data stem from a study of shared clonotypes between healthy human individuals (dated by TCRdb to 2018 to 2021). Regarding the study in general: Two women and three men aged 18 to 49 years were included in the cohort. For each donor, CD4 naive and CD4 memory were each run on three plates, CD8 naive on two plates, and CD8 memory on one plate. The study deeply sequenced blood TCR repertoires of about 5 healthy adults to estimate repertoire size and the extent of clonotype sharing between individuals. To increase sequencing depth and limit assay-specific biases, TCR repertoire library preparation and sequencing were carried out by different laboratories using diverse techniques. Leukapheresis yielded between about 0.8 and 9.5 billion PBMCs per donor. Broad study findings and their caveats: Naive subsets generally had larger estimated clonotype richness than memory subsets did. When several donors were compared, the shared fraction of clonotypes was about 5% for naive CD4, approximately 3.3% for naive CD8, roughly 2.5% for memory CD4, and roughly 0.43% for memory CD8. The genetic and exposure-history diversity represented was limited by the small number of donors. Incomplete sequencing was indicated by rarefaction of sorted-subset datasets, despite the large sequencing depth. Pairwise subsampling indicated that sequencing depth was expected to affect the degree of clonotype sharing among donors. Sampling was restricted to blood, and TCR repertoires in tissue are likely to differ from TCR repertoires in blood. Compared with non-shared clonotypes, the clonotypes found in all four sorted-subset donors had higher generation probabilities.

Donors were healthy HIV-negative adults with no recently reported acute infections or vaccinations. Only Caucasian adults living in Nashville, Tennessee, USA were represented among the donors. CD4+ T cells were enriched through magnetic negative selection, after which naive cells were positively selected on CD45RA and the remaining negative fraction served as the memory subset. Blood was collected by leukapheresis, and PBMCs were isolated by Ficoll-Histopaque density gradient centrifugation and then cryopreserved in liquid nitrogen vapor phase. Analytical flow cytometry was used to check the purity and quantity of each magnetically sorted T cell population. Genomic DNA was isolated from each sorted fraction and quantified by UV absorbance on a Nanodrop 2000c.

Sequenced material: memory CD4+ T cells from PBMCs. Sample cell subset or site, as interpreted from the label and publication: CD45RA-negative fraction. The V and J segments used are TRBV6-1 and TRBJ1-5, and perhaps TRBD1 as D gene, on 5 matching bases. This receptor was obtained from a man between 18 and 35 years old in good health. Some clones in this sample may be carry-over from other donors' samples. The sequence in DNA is TGTGCCAGCACCGCGGGACGGACCCATCAGCCCCAGCATTTT. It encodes CASTAGRTHQPQHF.